The 14 T cell receptor beta chains below were found in one sample sequenced in a study of blood T cell repertoires in COVID-19. The table came from immunoSEQ multiplex PCR; TCRdb's copy has only in-frame clones and leaves some out. The sample gives roughly 400,000 clones, roughly nine tenths of which show up once; more than 0.85% is in the top ten. Sequencing input: PBMCs or T cells enriched from blood (not recorded which). The receptors originated from a middle-aged woman who had been exposed to COVID-19.

This clone was observed once. This chain uses TRBV5-1 with TRBJ1-5; D gene unclear. CDR1 and CDR2 (germline): SGHRS, YFSETQ. CDR3 length equals 14 residues. The ends were cut back, 5 bases at V and 4 bases at J, with 13 bases in the middle. The CDR3 is CASSSIGGNQPQHF. The CDR3 region has the DNA TGCGCCAGCAGTTCCATAGGCGGGAATCAGCCCCAGCATTTT.

This chain uses TRBV30 with TRBJ2-2, with no clear D. This CDR3 is 12 amino acids long. V lost 2 bases to trimming and J lost 6 bases, with 7 bases between them. CDR1 is GTSNPN and CDR2 is SVGIG in the germline V gene (reference sequence). The CDR3 is CAWSPNSGELFF. The CDR3 DNA sequence: TGTGCCTGGAGTCCAAATTCCGGGGAGCTGTTTTTT.

The J gene is TRBJ1-2, the V gene TRBV19, with 11 bases identical to TRBD1. J gave up 6 bases and V 10 bases, and 4 bases lay outside the gene matches. The CDR3 contains 12 residues. Germline assignment: CDR1 LNHDA and CDR2 SQIVND (reference sequence). The CDR3 sequence is CATVDRGHGYTF. CDR3 in DNA: TGTGCCACCGTGGACAGGGGGCATGGCTACACCTTC.

The chain recombines TRBV3-1 (or the pseudogene TRBV3-2) with TRBJ1-2, with 7 bases lining up with TRBD1. V shed 3 bases, J shed 2 bases, and the junction held 3 bases outside the gene matches. From germline, CDR1 is LGHDT and CDR2 YNNKEL (reference sequence). There are 14 residues in the CDR3. The CDR3 nucleotides are TGTGCCAGCAGCCACTGGGACAGAAACTATGGCTACACCTTC. It specifies CASSHWDRNYGYTF.

The CDR3 DNA follows: TGTGCCATCAGTGAGTCGACGGCTAGCGGGAGGCCAATCTCCTACGAGCAGTACTTC. Amino acids: CAISESTASGRPISYEQYF. The genes are TRBV10-3 and TRBJ2-7, with 11 positions matching TRBD2. The V and J ends lost 0 bases and 0 bases, in that order; junction bases with no gene match: 10. This CDR3 comprises 19 residues. The germline CDR1 and CDR2 sequences are ENHRY and SYGVKD.

The chain couples TRBV5-1 to TRBJ2-5; 12 bases match TRBD2. The junction had 3 bases not matched to a gene; V was cut back by 0 bases and J by 3 bases. This CDR3 has 16 amino acids. Germline V CDR1 and CDR2: SGHRS, YFSETQ. CDR3 coding DNA: TGCGCCAGCAGCTTGGGTGGACTAGCGGGGAAAGAGACCCAGTACTTC. The encoded protein is CASSLGGLAGKETQYF.

This clone appeared a single time. The chain links TRBV5-5 to TRBJ2-3; a weak D match, TRBD1 (5 bases). Between the trimmed V and J ends, which lost 1 base and 2 bases, there was a span of 11 bases. Germline V lookup: CDR1 SGHKS, CDR2 YYEKEE (reference sequence). The CDR3 sequence is 15 residues long. The DNA for the CDR3 is TGTGCCAGCAGCTTGAACTGGGGCATCACAGATACGCAGTATTTT. Translated: CASSLNWGITDTQYF. Using reference TRBV5-5 and TRBJ2-3 for the parts outside the CDR3, the full variable domain is DAGVTQSPTHLIKTRGQQVTLRCSPISGHKSVSWYQQVLGQGPQFIFQYYEKEERGRGNFPDRFSARQFPNYSSELNVNALLLGDSALYLCASSLNWGITDTQYFGPGTRLTVL.

The V and J genes are TRBV9 and TRBJ2-5; TRBD2 matches at 9 bases. Trimming cost V 0 bases and J 5 bases; bases outside gene matches: 11. Germline V CDR1 and CDR2: SGDLS, YYNGEE. The CDR3 sequence is 17 residues long. The CDR3 is CASSVGRLAGRAETQYF. For the CDR3, the DNA is TGTGCCAGCAGCGTAGGACGGCTAGCGGGACGGGCGGAGACCCAGTACTTC. The whole variable domain, filled in from reference TRBV9 and TRBJ2-5, reads DSGVTQTPKHLITATGQRVTLRCSPRSGDLSVYWYQQSLDQGLQFLIQYYNGEERAKGNILERFSAQQFPDLHSELNLSSLELGDSALYFCASSVGRLAGRAETQYFGPGTRLLVL.

The V gene is TRBV5-5, the J gene TRBJ2-3; the D gene is possibly TRBD2 (6 bases). Trimming removed 4 bases at V and 2 bases at J, with 17 bases between. Germline V gene sequence: CDR1 SGHKS, CDR2 YYEKEE (reference sequence). The CDR3 runs 16 residues. This CDR3 is CASSAGLSILTDTQYF. The CDR3 nucleotides read TGTGCCAGCAGCGCGGGACTTTCCATTCTCACAGATACGCAGTATTTT.

This chain joins TRBV3-1 (or the pseudogene TRBV3-2) and TRBJ1-2; D gene uncertain. Deletions cut 0 bases from V and 3 bases from J, with 14 bases between. CDR3 length equals 16 residues. The V gene's germline CDR1 is LGHDT and CDR2 YNNKEL (reference sequence). The DNA for the CDR3 is TGTGCCAGCAGCCAAGAGGGTGGAGGGCCCCACTATGGCTACACCTTC. Amino acids: CASSQEGGGPHYGYTF.

The genes are TRBV6-6 and TRBJ2-4; possible D gene TRBD1, 5 bases. V was cut by 2 bases and J by 0 bases, with 11 bases left in between. Per germline, CDR1 MNHNY and CDR2 SVGAGI (reference sequence). There are 16 residues in the CDR3. As DNA, the CDR3 is TGTGCCAGCAGTTACCCCGACAGCCTAGCCAAAAACATTCAGTACTTC. This codes for CASSYPDSLAKNIQYF.

The chain has TRBV6-2 or TRBV6-3 and TRBJ1-5; no firm D call. Between the trimmed V and J ends, which lost 6 bases and 4 bases, there was a span of 13 bases. The CDR3 runs 14 residues. Per germline, CDR1 MNHEY and CDR2 SVGEGT. CDR3 residues: CASSREQWNQPQHF. As DNA, the CDR3 is TGTGCCAGCAGCCGCGAACAGTGGAATCAGCCCCAGCATTTT.

V is TRBV5-1 and J is TRBJ2-2; TRBD2 agrees at 7 bases. V was pared by 8 bases and J by 3 bases, with 10 bases of the junction left unmatched. Germline values: CDR1 SGHRS, CDR2 YFSETQ. The CDR3 extends over 15 amino acids. CDR3 loop: CASRLAIGYTGELFF. As DNA, the CDR3 is TGCGCCAGTAGACTAGCTATTGGGTACACCGGGGAGCTGTTTTTT.

The chain has TRBV10-3 and TRBJ1-4, with D possibly matching TRBD1 (6 bases). Per the germline V gene, CDR1 is ENHRY and CDR2 is SYGVKD. Trimming shortened V by 3 bases and J by 2 bases, and 10 bases separated the two germline ends. This CDR3 is 15 amino acids long. DNA of the CDR3: TGTGCCATCAGTGACCGAGGGGGTACTAATGAAAAACTGTTTTTT. Protein: CAISDRGGTNEKLFF.